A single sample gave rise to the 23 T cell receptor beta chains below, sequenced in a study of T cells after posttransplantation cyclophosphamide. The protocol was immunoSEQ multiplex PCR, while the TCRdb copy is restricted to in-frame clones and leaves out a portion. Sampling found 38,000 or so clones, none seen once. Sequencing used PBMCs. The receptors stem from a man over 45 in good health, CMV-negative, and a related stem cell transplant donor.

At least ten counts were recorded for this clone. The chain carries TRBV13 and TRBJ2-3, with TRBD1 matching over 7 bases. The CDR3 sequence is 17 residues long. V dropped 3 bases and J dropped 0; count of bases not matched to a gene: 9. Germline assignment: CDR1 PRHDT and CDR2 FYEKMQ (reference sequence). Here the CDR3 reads CASSLAEGTDSTDTQYF. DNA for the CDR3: TGTGCCAGCAGCTTGGCAGAAGGGACAGACAGCACAGATACGCAGTATTTT.

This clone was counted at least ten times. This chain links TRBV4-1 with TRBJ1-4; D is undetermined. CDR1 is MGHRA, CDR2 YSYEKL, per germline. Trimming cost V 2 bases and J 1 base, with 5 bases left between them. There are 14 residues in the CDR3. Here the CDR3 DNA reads TGCGCCAGCAGCCAACCGTTAACTAATGAAAAACTGTTTTTT. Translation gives CASSQPLTNEKLFF.

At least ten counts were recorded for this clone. The CDR3 DNA follows: TGTGCCAGCAGGCGACCCGGGACAGTGAATGAAAAACTGTTTTTT. Translating it yields CASRRPGTVNEKLFF. The chain uses TRBV6-1 and TRBJ1-4; 7 positions agree with TRBD1. Germline lookup yields CDR1 MNHNS and CDR2 SASEGT. With V trimmed by 6 bases and J by 5 bases, 9 bases remained unmatched. The length of the CDR3 is 15 residues.

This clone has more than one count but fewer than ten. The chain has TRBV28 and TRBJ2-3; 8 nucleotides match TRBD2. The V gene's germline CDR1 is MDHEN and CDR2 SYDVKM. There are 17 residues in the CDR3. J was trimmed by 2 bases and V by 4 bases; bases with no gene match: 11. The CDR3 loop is CASSSPGSGGYTDTQYF. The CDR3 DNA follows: TGTGCCAGCAGTTCCCCGGGAAGCGGGGGATACACAGATACGCAGTATTTT.

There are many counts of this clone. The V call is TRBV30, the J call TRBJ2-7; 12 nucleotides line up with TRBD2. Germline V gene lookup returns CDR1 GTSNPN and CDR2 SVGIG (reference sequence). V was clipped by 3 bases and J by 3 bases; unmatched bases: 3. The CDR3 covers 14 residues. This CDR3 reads CAWSLAGGGYEQYF. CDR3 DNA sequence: TGTGCCTGGAGCCTAGCGGGAGGGGGCTACGAGCAGTACTTC.

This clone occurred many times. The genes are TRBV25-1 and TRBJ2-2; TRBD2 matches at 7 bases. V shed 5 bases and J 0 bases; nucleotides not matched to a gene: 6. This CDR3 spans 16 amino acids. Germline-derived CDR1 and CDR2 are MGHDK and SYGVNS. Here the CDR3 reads CASSLRETANTGELFF. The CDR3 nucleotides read TGTGCCAGCAGTTTGCGGGAGACCGCGAACACCGGGGAGCTGTTTTTT.

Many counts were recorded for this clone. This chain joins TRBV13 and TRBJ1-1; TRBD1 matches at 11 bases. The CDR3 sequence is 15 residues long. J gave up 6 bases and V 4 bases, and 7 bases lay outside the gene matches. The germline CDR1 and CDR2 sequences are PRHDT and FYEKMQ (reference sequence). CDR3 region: CASSYGQGAGAEAFF. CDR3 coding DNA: TGTGCCAGCAGCTACGGACAGGGGGCAGGTGCTGAAGCTTTCTTT.

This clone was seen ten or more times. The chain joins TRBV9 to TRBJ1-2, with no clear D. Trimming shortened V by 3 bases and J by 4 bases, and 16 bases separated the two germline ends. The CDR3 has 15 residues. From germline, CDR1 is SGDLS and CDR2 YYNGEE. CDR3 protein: CASSAEPEDGYGYTF. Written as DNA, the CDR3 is TGTGCCAGCAGCGCGGAGCCTGAGGATGGCTATGGCTACACCTTC.

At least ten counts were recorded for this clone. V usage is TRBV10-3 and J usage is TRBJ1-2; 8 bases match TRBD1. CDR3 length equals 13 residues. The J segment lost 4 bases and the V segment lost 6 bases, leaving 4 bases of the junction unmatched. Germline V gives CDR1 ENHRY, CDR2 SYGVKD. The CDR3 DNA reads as TGTGCCATCAGGCCCGGGACAGGCTATGGCTACACCTTC. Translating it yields CAIRPGTGYGYTF.

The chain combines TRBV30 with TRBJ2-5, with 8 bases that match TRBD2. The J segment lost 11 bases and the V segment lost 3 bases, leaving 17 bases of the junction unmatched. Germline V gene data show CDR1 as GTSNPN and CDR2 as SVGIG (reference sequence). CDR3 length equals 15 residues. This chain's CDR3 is CAWRKAGVVLVEQYF. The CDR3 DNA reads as TGTGCCTGGAGAAAAGCGGGGGTTGTATTAGTGGAGCAGTACTTC.

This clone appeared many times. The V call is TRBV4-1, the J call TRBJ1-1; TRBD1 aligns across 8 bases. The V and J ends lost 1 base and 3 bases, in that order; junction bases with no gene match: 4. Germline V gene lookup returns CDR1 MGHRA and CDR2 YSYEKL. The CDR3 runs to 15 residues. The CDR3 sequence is CASSQGTGGYTEAFF. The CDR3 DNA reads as TGCGCCAGCAGCCAAGGTACAGGGGGGTACACTGAAGCTTTCTTT.

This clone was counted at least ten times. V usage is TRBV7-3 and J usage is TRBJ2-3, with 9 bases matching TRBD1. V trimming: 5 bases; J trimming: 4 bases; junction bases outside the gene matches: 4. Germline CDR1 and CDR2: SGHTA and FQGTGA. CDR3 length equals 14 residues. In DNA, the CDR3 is TGTGCCAGCAGCCCGGGACAGGGCCCAGATACGCAGTATTTT. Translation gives CASSPGQGPDTQYF.

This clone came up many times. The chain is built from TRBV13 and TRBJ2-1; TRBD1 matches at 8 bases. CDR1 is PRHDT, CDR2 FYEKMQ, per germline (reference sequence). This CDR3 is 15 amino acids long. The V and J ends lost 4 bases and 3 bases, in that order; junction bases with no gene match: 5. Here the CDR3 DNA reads TGTGCCAGCAGCTCTGGGACAGGCGGCTACAATGAGCAGTTCTTC. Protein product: CASSSGTGGYNEQFF. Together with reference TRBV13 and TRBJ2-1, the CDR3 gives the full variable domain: AAGVIQSPRHLIKEKRETATLKCYPIPRHDTVYWYQQGPGQDPQFLISFYEKMQSDKGSIPDRFSAQQFSDYHSELNMSSLELGDSALYFCASSSGTGGYNEQFFGPGTRLTVL.

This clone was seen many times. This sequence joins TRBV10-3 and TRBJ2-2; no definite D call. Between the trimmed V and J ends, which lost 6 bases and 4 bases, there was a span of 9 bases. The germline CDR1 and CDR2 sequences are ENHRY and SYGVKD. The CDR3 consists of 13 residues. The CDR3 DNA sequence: TGTGCCATCAGAGGAGAGGCCACCGGGGAGCTGTTTTTT. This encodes CAIRGEATGELFF.

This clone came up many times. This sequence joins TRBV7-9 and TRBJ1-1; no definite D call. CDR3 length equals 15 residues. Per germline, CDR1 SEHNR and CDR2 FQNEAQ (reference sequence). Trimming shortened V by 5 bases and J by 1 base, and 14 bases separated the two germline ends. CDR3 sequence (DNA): TGTGCCAGCAGCACCAGGTATACGGAGAACACTGAAGCTTTCTTT. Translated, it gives CASSTRYTENTEAFF.

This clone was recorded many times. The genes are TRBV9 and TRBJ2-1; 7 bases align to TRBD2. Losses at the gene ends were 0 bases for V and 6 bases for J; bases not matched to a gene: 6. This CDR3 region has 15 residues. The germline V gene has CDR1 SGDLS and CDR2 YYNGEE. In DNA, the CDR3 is TGTGCCAGCAGCGTAGATGGGCTAGCGGCCAATGAGCAGTTCTTC. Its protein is CASSVDGLAANEQFF.

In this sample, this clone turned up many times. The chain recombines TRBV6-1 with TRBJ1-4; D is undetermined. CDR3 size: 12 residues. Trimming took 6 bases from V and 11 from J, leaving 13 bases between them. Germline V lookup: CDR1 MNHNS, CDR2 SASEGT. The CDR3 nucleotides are TGTGCCAGCAGCCGCGTCGGGAATAAACTGTTTTTT. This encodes CASSRVGNKLFF.

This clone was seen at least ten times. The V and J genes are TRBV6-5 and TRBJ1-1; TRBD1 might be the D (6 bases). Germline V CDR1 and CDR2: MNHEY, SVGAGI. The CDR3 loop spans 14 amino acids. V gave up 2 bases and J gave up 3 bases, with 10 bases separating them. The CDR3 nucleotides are TGTGCCAGCAGTTACGGGGGGGGCTACACTGAAGCTTTCTTT. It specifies CASSYGGGYTEAFF.

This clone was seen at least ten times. The CDR3 loop reads CASSSRTGIRQPQHF. For the CDR3, the DNA is TGTGCCAGCAGTAGTAGGACAGGGATCCGGCAGCCCCAGCATTTT. This chain connects TRBV28 to TRBJ1-5; 8 bases align to TRBD1. CDR1 is MDHEN and CDR2 is SYDVKM in the germline V gene. The CDR3 runs to 15 residues. The V segment lost 5 bases and the J segment 7 bases; nucleotides outside the gene matches: 10.

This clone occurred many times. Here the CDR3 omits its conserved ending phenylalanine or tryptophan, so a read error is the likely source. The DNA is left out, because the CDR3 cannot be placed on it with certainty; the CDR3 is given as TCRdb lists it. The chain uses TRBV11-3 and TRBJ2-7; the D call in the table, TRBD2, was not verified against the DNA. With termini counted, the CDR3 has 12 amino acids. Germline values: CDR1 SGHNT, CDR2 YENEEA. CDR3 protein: CASSLGGGIKAL.

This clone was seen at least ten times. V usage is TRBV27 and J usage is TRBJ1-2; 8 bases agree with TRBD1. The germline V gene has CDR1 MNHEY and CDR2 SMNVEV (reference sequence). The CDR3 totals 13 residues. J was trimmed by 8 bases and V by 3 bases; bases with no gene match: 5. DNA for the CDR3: TGTGCCAGCAGTTTTGGTCAGGGGGCAGGCTACACCTTC. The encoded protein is CASSFGQGAGYTF.

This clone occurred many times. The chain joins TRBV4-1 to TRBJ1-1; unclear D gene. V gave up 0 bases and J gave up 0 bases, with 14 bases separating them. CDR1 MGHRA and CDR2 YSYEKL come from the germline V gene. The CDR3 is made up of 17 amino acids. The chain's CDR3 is CASSQETIVALNTEAFF. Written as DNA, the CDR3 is TGCGCCAGCAGCCAAGAGACGATAGTAGCCCTGAACACTGAAGCTTTCTTT.

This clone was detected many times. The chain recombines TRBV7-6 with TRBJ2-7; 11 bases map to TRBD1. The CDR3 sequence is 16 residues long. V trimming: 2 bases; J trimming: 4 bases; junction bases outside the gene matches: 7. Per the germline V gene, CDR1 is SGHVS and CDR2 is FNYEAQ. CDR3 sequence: CASSLISGQGVYEQYF. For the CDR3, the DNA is TGTGCCAGCAGCTTAATCTCGGGACAGGGGGTGTACGAGCAGTACTTC.